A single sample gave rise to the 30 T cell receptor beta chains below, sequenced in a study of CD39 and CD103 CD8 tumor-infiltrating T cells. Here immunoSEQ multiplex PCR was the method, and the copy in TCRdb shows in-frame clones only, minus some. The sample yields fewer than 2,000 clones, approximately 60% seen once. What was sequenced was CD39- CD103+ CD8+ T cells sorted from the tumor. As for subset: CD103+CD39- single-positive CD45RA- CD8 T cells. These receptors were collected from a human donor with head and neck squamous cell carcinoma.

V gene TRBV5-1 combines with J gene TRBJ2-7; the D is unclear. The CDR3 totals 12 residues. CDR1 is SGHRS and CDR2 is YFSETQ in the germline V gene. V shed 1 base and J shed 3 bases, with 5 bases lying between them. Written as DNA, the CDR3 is TGCGCCAGCAGCTTGCGAGACTACGAGCAGTACTTC. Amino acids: CASSLRDYEQYF.

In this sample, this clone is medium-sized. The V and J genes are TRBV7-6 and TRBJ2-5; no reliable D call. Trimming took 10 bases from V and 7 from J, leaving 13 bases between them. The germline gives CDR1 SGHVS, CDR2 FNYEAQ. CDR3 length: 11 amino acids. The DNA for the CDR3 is TGTGCCACCTCGACCGTCGGGACCCAGTACTTC. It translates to CATSTVGTQYF.

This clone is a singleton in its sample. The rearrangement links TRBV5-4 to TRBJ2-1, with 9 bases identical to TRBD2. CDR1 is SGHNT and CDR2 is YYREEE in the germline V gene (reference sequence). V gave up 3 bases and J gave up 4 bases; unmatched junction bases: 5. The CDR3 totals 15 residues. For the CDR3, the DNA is TGTGCCAGCAGCTCAGCGGGGGGCTCATACAATGAGCAGTTCTTC. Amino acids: CASSSAGGSYNEQFF.

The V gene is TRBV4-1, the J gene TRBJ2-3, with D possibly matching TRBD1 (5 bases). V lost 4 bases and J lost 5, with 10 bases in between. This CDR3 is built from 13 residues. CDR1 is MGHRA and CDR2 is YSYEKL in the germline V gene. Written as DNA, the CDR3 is TGCGCCAGCAGCCCAAGGGGTATAGATACGCAGTATTTT. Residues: CASSPRGIDTQYF.

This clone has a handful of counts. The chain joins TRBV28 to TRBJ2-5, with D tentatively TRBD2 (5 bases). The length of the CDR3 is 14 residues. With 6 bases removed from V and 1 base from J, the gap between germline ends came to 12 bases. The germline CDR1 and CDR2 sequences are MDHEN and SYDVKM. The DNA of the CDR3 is TGTGCCAGCAGACCCGGACTGTCCCAAGAGACCCAGTACTTC. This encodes CASRPGLSQETQYF.

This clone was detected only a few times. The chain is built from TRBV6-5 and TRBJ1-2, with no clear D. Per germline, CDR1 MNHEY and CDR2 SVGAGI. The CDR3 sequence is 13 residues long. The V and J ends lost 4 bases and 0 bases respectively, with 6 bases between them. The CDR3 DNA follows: TGTGCCAGCAGTTTCGCTTCTAACTATGGCTACACCTTC. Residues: CASSFASNYGYTF.

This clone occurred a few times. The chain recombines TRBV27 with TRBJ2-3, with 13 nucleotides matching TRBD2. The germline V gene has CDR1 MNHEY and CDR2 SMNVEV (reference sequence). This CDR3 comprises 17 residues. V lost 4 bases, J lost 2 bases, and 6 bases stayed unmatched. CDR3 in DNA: TGTGCCAGCAGTTACAGGACTAGCGGGGGTATCACAGATACGCAGTATTTT. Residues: CASSYRTSGGITDTQYF.

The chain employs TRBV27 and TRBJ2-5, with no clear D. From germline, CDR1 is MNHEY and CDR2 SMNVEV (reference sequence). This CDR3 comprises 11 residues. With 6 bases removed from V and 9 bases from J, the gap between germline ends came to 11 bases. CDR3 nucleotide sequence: TGTGCCAGCAGGGTTATGGGCGCCCAGTACTTC. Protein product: CASRVMGAQYF.

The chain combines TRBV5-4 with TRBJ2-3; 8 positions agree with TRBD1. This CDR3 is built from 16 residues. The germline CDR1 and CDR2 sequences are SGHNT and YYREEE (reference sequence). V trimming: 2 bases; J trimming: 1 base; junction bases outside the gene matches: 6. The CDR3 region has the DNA TGTGCCAGCAGCTTTGGACAGGGAGGTGGCACAGATACGCAGTATTTT. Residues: CASSFGQGGGTDTQYF.

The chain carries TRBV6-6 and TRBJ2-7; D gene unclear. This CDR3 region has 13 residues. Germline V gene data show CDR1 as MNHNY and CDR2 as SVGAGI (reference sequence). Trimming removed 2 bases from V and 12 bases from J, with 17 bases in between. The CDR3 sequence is CASSYGRITVWYF. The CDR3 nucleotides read TGTGCCAGCAGTTACGGACGTATCACCGTGTGGTACTTC.

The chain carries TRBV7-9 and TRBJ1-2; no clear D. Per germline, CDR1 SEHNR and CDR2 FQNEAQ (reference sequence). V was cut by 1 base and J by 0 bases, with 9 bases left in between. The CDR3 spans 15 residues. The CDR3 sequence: CASSLVPKTNYGYTF. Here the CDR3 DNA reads TGTGCCAGCAGCTTAGTGCCCAAAACTAACTATGGCTACACCTTC.

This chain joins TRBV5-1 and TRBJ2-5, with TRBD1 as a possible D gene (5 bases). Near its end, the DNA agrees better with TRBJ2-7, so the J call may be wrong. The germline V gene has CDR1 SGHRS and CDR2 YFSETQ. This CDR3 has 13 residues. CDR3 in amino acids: CASRPPQGYEQYF. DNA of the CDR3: TGCGCCAGCAGGCCCCCCCAGGGCTACGAGCAGTACTTC.

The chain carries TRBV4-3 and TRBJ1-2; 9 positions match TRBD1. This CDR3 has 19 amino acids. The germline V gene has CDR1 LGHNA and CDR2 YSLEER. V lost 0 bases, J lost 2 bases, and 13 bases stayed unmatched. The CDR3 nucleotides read TGCGCCAGCAGCCAAGATCGTCCGGGACAGGGACTCTCCAACTATGGCTACACCTTC. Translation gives CASSQDRPGQGLSNYGYTF.

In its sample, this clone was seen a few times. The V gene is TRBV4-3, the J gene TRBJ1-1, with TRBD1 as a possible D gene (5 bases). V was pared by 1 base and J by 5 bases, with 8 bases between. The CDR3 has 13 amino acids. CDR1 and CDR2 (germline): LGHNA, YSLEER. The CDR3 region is CASSQARGTEAFF. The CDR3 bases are TGCGCCAGCAGCCAAGCTCGGGGGACTGAAGCTTTCTTT.

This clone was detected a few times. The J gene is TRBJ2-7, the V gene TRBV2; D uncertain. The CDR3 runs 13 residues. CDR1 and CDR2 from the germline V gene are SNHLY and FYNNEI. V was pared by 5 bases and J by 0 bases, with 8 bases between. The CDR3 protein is CASSSRTSYEQYF. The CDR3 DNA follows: TGTGCCAGCAGTTCACGGACCTCCTACGAGCAGTACTTC.

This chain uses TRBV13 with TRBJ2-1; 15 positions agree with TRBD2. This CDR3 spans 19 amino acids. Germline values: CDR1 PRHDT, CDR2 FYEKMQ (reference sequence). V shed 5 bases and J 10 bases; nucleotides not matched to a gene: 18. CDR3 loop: CASSPVGTSGGLHAGEQFF. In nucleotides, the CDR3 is TGTGCCAGCAGCCCCGTCGGGACTAGCGGGGGGCTCCATGCGGGGGAGCAGTTCTTC.

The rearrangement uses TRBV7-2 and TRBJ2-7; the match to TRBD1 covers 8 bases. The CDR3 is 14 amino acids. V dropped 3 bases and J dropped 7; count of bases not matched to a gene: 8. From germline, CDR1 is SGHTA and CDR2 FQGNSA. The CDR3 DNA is TGTGCCAGCAGCTTTGGGCAGGGGGCGCGGGAGCAGTACTTC. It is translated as CASSFGQGAREQYF. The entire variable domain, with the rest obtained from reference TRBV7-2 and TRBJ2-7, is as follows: GAGVSQSPSNKVTEKGKDVELRCDPISGHTALYWYRQSLGQGLEFLIYFQGNSAPDKSGLPSDRFSAERTGGSVSTLTIQRTQQEDSAVYLCASSFGQGAREQYFGPGTRLTVT.

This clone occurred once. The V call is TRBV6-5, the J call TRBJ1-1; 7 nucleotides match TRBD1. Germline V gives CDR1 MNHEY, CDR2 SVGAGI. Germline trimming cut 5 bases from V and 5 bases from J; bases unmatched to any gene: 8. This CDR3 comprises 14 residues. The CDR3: CASSGTRGGTEAFF. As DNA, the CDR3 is TGTGCCAGCAGTGGGACCAGGGGGGGGACTGAAGCTTTCTTT.

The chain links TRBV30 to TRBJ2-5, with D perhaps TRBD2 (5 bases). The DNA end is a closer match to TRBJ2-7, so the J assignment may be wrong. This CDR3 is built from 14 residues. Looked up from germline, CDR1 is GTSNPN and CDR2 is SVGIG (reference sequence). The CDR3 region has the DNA TGTGCCTGGAGTGATCCAGCGGCATACTACGAGCAGTACTTC. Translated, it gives CAWSDPAAYYEQYF.

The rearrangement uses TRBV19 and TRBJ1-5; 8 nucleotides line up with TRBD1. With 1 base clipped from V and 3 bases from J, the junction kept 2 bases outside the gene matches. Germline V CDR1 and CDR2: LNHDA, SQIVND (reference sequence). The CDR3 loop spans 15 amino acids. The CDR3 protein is CASSIGQGANQPQHF. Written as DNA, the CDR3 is TGTGCCAGTAGTATAGGGCAGGGGGCCAATCAGCCCCAGCATTTT.

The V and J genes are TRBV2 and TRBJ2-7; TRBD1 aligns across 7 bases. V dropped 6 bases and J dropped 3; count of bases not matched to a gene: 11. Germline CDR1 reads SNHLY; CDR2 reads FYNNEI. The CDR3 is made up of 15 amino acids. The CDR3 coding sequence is TGTGCCAGCAGATCTTGGGACAGCCTAGACTACGAGCAGTACTTC. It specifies CASRSWDSLDYEQYF.

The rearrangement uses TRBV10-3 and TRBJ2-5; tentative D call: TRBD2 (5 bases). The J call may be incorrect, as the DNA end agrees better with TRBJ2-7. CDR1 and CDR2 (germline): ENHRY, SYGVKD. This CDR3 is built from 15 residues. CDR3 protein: CAIMGSGESSYEQYF. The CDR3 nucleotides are TGTGCCATCATGGGGAGTGGGGAGTCTTCCTACGAGCAGTACTTC.

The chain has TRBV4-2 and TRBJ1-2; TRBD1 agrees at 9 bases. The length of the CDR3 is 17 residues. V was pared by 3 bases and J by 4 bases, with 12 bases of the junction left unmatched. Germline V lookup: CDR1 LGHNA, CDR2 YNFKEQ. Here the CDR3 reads CASSHPGQGLQIYGYTF. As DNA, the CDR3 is TGTGCCAGCAGCCACCCGGGACAGGGCCTCCAAATCTATGGCTACACCTTC.

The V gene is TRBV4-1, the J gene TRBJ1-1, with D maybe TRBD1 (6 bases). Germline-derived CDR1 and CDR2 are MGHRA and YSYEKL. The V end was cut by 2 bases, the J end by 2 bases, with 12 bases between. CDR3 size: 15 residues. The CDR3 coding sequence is TGCGCCAGCAGCCAAACCGGACAGAGCAACACTGAAGCTTTCTTT. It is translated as CASSQTGQSNTEAFF.

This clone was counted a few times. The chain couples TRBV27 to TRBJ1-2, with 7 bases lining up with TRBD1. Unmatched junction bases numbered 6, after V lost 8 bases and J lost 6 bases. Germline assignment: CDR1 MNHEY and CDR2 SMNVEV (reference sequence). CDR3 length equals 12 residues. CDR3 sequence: CASAKGADGYTF. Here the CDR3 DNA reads TGTGCCAGCGCCAAGGGGGCGGATGGCTACACCTTC.

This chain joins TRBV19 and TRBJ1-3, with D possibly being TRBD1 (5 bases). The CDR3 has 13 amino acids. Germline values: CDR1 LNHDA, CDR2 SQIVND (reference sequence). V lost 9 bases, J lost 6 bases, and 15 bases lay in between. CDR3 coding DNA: TGTGCCAGCCGGGACCCTTTTGCAAACACCATATATTTT. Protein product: CASRDPFANTIYF. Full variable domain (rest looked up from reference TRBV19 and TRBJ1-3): DGGITQSPKYLFRKEGQNVTLSCEQNLNHDAMYWYRQDPGQGLRLIYYSQIVNDFQKGDIAEGYSVSREKKESFPLTVTSAQKNPTAFYLCASRDPFANTIYFGEGSWLTVV.

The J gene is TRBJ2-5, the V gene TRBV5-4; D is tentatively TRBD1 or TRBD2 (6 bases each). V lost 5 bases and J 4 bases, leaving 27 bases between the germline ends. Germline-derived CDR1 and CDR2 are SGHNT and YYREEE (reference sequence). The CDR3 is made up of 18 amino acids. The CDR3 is CASRPQGLPPGGGETQYF. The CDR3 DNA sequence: TGTGCCAGCAGGCCCCAGGGGCTTCCACCTGGGGGAGGAGAGACCCAGTACTTC. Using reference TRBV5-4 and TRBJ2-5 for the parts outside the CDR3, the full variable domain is ETGVTQSPTHLIKTRGQQVTLRCSSQSGHNTVSWYQQALGQGPQFIFQYYREEENGRGNFPPRFSGLQFPNYSSELNVNALELDDSALYLCASRPQGLPPGGGETQYFGPGTRLLVL.

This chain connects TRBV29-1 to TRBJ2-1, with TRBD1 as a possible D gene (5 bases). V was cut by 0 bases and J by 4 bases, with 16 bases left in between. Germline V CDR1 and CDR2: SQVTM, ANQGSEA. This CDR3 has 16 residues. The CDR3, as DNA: TGCAGCGTTGAAGACTACAACGATGGGGCTTACAATGAGCAGTTCTTC. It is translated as CSVEDYNDGAYNEQFF.

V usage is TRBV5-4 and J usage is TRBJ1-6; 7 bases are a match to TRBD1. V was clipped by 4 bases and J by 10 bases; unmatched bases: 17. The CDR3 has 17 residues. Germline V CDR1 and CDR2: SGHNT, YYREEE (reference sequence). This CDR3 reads CASSPNYGQAWGSPLHF. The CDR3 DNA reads TGTGCCAGCAGCCCCAACTACGGACAGGCCTGGGGGTCACCCCTCCACTTT.

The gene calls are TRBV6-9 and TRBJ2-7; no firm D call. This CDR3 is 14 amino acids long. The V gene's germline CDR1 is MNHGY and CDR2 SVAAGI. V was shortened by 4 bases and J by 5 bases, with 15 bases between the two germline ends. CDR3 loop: CASSSWAVGDEQYF. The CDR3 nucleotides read TGTGCCAGCAGTTCCTGGGCGGTGGGCGACGAGCAGTACTTC.